The sequence of this T cell receptor beta chain was determined in a study of shared clonotypes between healthy human individuals. This clone was seen just once. Samples underwent the assay at deep level. The unsorted PBMC sample used ten immunoSEQ deep assay plates. The data were produced by immunoSEQ multiplex PCR, yet TCRdb's version contains in-frame clones alone and is incomplete. The table lists about 480,000 clones, 60% to 80% of them singletons. The CDR3 covers 14 residues. V lost 5 bases to trimming and J lost 0 bases; unmatched junction nucleotides: 1. Germline V gives CDR1 MNHEY, CDR2 SMNVEV (reference sequence).

The sequenced sample consisted of PBMCs. The V call is TRBV27, the J call TRBJ2-1; 7 bases agree with TRBD2. This sequence originates from a woman aged 40 to 49 in good health. Some clones in this sample may be carry-over from other donors' samples. This chain's CDR3 is CASSRTSSYNEQFF. CDR3 bases: TGTGCCAGCAGTCGGACTAGCTCCTACAATGAGCAGTTCTTC.